Below are 30 T cell receptor beta chains sequenced from a single sample in a study of response to subunit inactivated influenza vaccine. A single record per CDR3 protein comes from TCRdb applying MiXCR to the RT-PCR reads. The sample records 450,000 to 600,000 distinct CDR3 sequences, more than 15% being singletons. The starting material was CD4+ T cells sorted from PBMCs, obtained 23 to 25 months after vaccination. These receptors were taken from a man aged 45 to 75 who received an inactivated influenza vaccine.

This clonotype was seen ten or more times. V usage is TRBV7-8 and J usage is TRBJ2-3; the match to TRBD2 covers 7 bases. This CDR3 is 16 amino acids long. With V trimmed by 1 base and J by 0 bases, 4 bases remained unmatched. Germline CDR1 and CDR2: SGHVS and FQNEAQ. The CDR3, as DNA: TGTGCCAGCAGCTTAGATATCGGGGGGAGCACAGATACGCAGTATTTT. Translation: CASSLDIGGSTDTQYF. Using reference TRBV7-8 and TRBJ2-3 for the parts outside the CDR3, the full variable domain is GAGVSQSPRYKVAKRGQDVALRCDPISGHVSLFWYQQALGQGPEFLTYFQNEAQLDKSGLPSDRFFAERPEGSVSTLKIQRTQQEDSAVYLCASSLDIGGSTDTQYFGPGTRLTVL.

The V gene is TRBV5-6, the J gene TRBJ2-3; D not resolved. V was trimmed by 4 bases and J by 5 bases, leaving 8 bases between them. Germline CDR1 is SGHDT and CDR2 is YYEEEE. The CDR3 is 12 residues long. The CDR3: CASSLREDTQYF. The DNA for the CDR3 is TGTGCCAGCAGCCTAAGGGAAGATACGCAGTATTTT.

The genes are TRBV28 and TRBJ2-3; 7 nucleotides align to TRBD2. The ends lost 5 bases at V and 0 bases at J; junction bases unmatched: 5. The germline gives CDR1 MDHEN, CDR2 SYDVKM. The CDR3 is 15 residues long. The CDR3: CASSGPSGSTDTQYF. DNA for the CDR3: TGTGCCAGCAGTGGCCCTAGCGGTAGCACAGATACGCAGTATTTT.

This clonotype was counted between two and nine times. The V call is TRBV28, the J call TRBJ2-3, with D possibly being TRBD1 or TRBD2 (6 bases each). Germline V gene lookup returns CDR1 MDHEN and CDR2 SYDVKM. The CDR3 has 12 amino acids. V dropped 5 bases and J dropped 7 bases, with 10 bases sitting between them. The DNA of the CDR3 is TGTGCCAGCAGTGCGGGACAAAATACGCAGTATTTT. It specifies CASSAGQNTQYF.

This clonotype showed up just a few times. The chain is built from TRBV7-9 and TRBJ2-1, with TRBD2 matching over 11 bases. V shed 8 bases, J shed 7 bases, and the junction held 13 bases outside the gene matches. This CDR3 contains 16 residues. Germline lookup yields CDR1 SEHNR and CDR2 FQNEAQ (reference sequence). The CDR3 protein is CASSRRLAGGKNEQFF. Written as DNA, the CDR3 is TGTGCCAGCTCAAGAAGGCTAGCGGGAGGTAAAAATGAGCAGTTCTTC.

This clonotype has a count of ten or more. V usage is TRBV2 and J usage is TRBJ1-4; D is perhaps TRBD1 (6 bases). V lost 3 bases and J lost 0, with 20 bases in between. This CDR3 region has 19 residues. Germline loops: CDR1 SNHLY, CDR2 FYNNEI. The CDR3 loop reads CASSDLWTVGDPTNEKLFF. CDR3 nucleotide sequence: TGTGCCAGCAGTGATCTCTGGACAGTTGGTGATCCAACTAATGAAAAACTGTTTTTT.

This clonotype was detected ten times or more. V is TRBV4-3 and J is TRBJ1-1; D gene unclear. Between the trimmed V and J ends, which lost 0 bases and 3 bases, there was a span of 5 bases. The CDR3 contains 13 residues. CDR1 is LGHNA, CDR2 YSLEER, per germline. The CDR3 DNA reads TGCGCCAGCAGCCAAGAGAGGGACACTGAAGCTTTCTTT. Translation: CASSQERDTEAFF.

This clonotype was detected ten times or more. The rearrangement joins TRBV27 to TRBJ2-4, with TRBD1 identical over 7 bases. V shed 5 bases, J shed 2 bases, and the junction held 15 bases outside the gene matches. CDR1 is MNHEY and CDR2 is SMNVEV in the germline V gene (reference sequence). The length of the CDR3 is 18 residues. CDR3 sequence reads: CASSVKSTGVNPKNIQYF. In nucleotides, the CDR3 is TGTGCCAGCAGTGTCAAATCCACAGGGGTCAATCCCAAAAACATTCAGTACTTC.

The chain recombines TRBV9 with TRBJ2-5; tentative D call: TRBD1 (5 bases). CDR3 length: 16 amino acids. V was clipped by 3 bases and J by 4 bases, with 19 bases between them. CDR1 and CDR2 (germline): SGDLS, YYNGEE. CDR3 loop: CASSATQGVDRETQYF. The CDR3 DNA follows: TGTGCCAGCAGCGCAACTCAGGGTGTTGATAGAGAGACCCAGTACTTC.

The chain has TRBV2 and TRBJ2-4; unclear D gene. This CDR3 spans 12 amino acids. Between the trimmed V and J ends, which lost 5 bases and 3 bases, there was a span of 5 bases. Germline loops: CDR1 SNHLY, CDR2 FYNNEI. The CDR3 here is CASSILKNIQYF. CDR3 coding DNA: TGTGCCAGCAGTATCCTCAAAAACATTCAGTACTTC.

This clonotype has a handful of counts. The J gene is TRBJ2-2, the V gene TRBV6-2 or TRBV6-3, with D tentatively TRBD2 (5 bases). Germline V gene lookup returns CDR1 MNHEY and CDR2 SVGEGT. The CDR3 extends over 12 amino acids. Trimming shortened V by 11 bases and J by 1 base, and 8 bases separated the two germline ends. CDR3 protein: CAGGLNTGELFF. The CDR3 DNA reads as TGTGCCGGAGGATTGAACACCGGGGAGCTGTTTTTT.

The DNA for the CDR3 is TGTGCCAGCAGTCGGTCCGGGACGCCCTTTGTGGATACGCAGTATTTT. Its translation is CASSRSGTPFVDTQYF. The chain recombines TRBV28 with TRBJ2-3; D is perhaps TRBD1 or TRBD2 (5 bases each). The CDR3 runs 16 residues. V was clipped by 5 bases and J by 6 bases, with 21 bases between them. Germline V gene data show CDR1 as MDHEN and CDR2 as SYDVKM.

Here the CDR3 reads CASRLIPGQAKNTEAFF. The CDR3 nucleotides are TGTGCCAGCAGACTGATACCGGGACAGGCGAAGAACACTGAAGCTTTCTTT. The chain uses TRBV21-1 and TRBJ1-1; the tabulated D call, TRBD1, remains unverified against the DNA. TRBV21-1 is termed a pseudogene. The CDR3 contains 17 residues.

This clonotype was counted ten times or more. This chain connects TRBV12-3 or TRBV12-4 to TRBJ2-2; D is uncertain. V lost 2 bases to trimming and J lost 5 bases, with 9 bases between them. The CDR3 runs to 14 residues. CDR3 coding DNA: TGTGCCAGCAGTTTAATGCTTTGGACCGGGGAGCTGTTTTTT. This gives the protein CASSLMLWTGELFF.

The chain links TRBV4-1 to TRBJ2-3; TRBD1 aligns across 7 bases. The V gene's germline CDR1 is MGHRA and CDR2 YSYEKL. The CDR3 sequence is 13 residues long. The junction had 3 bases not matched to a gene; V was cut back by 4 bases and J by 5 bases. The CDR3 loop reads CASSLNRGDTQYF. Here the CDR3 DNA reads TGCGCCAGCAGCCTAAACAGGGGAGATACGCAGTATTTT.

This sequence joins TRBV20-1 and TRBJ1-4; no firm D call. V was pared by 5 bases and J by 8 bases, with 15 bases between. Looked up from germline, CDR1 is DFQATT and CDR2 is SNEGSKA (reference sequence). CDR3 size: 13 residues. The CDR3 DNA reads as TGCAGTGCTGACCGGGCCGGAAGGGAAAAACTGTTTTTT. Translation: CSADRAGREKLFF.

Many counts were recorded for this clonotype. CDR3 DNA: TGTGCCAGCAGCGTCGCGGGAGGGTCCTACAATGAGCAGTTCTTC. Amino acids: CASSVAGGSYNEQFF. V is TRBV9 and J is TRBJ2-1, with TRBD2 identical over 9 bases. The CDR3 runs 15 residues. CDR1 and CDR2 from the germline V gene are SGDLS and YYNGEE. V dropped 2 bases and J dropped 1; count of bases not matched to a gene: 1.

The chain carries TRBV20-1 and TRBJ2-5; 12 positions match TRBD2. J gave up 5 bases and V 0 bases, and 13 bases lay outside the gene matches. Germline V gives CDR1 DFQATT, CDR2 SNEGSKA (reference sequence). The CDR3 loop spans 18 amino acids. CDR3 loop: CSARDSRLAGGRLETQYF. The CDR3 nucleotides read TGCAGTGCTAGAGATTCCCGCCTAGCGGGGGGGCGACTGGAGACCCAGTACTTC.

This chain uses TRBV6-5 with TRBJ2-7; tentatively, D is TRBD1 (5 bases). The V gene lost 3 bases and the J gene lost 1 base, with 10 bases spanning the gap. CDR3 length: 14 amino acids. Germline CDR1 and CDR2: MNHEY and SVGAGI. CDR3 loop: CASSYLQESYEQYF. For the CDR3, the DNA is TGTGCCAGCAGTTATCTACAGGAGTCCTACGAGCAGTACTTC.

This clonotype was counted ten times or more. This CDR3 reads CASSLLWFDRTSGANVLTF. The CDR3, as DNA: TGTGCCAGCAGCTTACTGTGGTTTGACAGGACCTCTGGGGCCAACGTCCTGACTTTC. The V call is TRBV11-2, the J call TRBJ2-6; a weak D match, TRBD1 (6 bases). The V end was cut by 2 bases, the J end by 0 bases, with 17 bases between. The V gene's germline CDR1 is SGHAT and CDR2 FQNNGV. The CDR3 has 19 residues.

This clonotype was seen just once. The chain carries TRBV20-1 and TRBJ2-3, with 8 bases fitting TRBD2. Germline V gene data show CDR1 as DFQATT and CDR2 as SNEGSKA (reference sequence). CDR3 size: 14 residues. For the CDR3, the DNA is TGCAGGGGCACGGCGGGGGGCTTGACAGATACGCAGTATTTT. Translating it yields CRGTAGGLTDTQYF.

The CDR3 protein is CAIKQSGSSYEQYF. Written as DNA, the CDR3 is TGTGCCATCAAGCAGAGCGGGAGTTCTTACGAGCAGTACTTC. The chain joins TRBV10-3 to TRBJ2-7; TRBD2 agrees at 8 bases. CDR1 and CDR2 from the germline V gene are ENHRY and SYGVKD. The CDR3 spans 14 residues. J was trimmed by 4 bases and V by 7 bases; bases with no gene match: 9.

The chain's CDR3 is CASSRGGTSTGELFF. In DNA form, the CDR3 reads TGTGCCAGCAGCCGCGGGGGAACGAGCACCGGGGAGCTGTTTTTT. The chain couples TRBV7-2 to TRBJ2-2; 7 bases are shared with TRBD2. CDR3 length equals 15 residues. With V trimmed by 5 bases and J by 4 bases, 7 bases remained unmatched. Germline V gene sequence: CDR1 SGHTA, CDR2 FQGNSA.

The chain links TRBV20-1 to TRBJ2-3; 10 bases agree with TRBD1. CDR1 is DFQATT and CDR2 is SNEGSKA in the germline V gene (reference sequence). V shed 0 bases and J 6 bases; nucleotides not matched to a gene: 3. This CDR3 comprises 14 residues. The CDR3 sequence: CSARETGGADTQYF. CDR3 sequence (DNA): TGCAGTGCTAGAGAGACAGGGGGCGCGGATACGCAGTATTTT.

This clonotype was detected only once. One end of the junction is discordant with germline, which a read error may explain. J is TRBJ1-2 and V is TRBV7-9; tentative D call: TRBD1 (5 bases). The CDR3 is 11 residues long. Looked up from germline, CDR1 is SEHNR and CDR2 is FQNEAQ (reference sequence). The CDR3 sequence: CASSLSGTTFF. CDR3 DNA: TGTGCCAGCAGCTTATCAGGGACCACGTTCTTC.

The CDR3 loop is CASSLPQGYRYEQYF. The CDR3 DNA follows: TGTGCCAGCAGTTTACCGCAGGGGTATAGGTACGAGCAGTACTTC. J is TRBJ2-7 and V is TRBV12-3 or TRBV12-4; TRBD1 might be the D (6 bases). There are 15 residues in the CDR3. The germline V and J ends were trimmed by 2 bases and 4 bases, with 15 bases remaining between them.

The V gene is TRBV19, the J gene TRBJ1-1, with 7 bases identical to TRBD1. Germline CDR1 and CDR2: LNHDA and SQIVND (reference sequence). The CDR3 sequence is 15 residues long. The ends lost 10 bases at V and 3 bases at J; junction bases unmatched: 14. The CDR3 DNA is TGTGCCACATACAGGGGAGTAGGTCAGGACACTGAAGCTTTCTTT. Protein product: CATYRGVGQDTEAFF.

This clonotype was counted a single time. This chain uses TRBV4-3 with TRBJ1-2, with a weak D call TRBD1 (5 bases). Deletions cut 0 bases from V and 3 bases from J, with 14 bases between. The CDR3 extends over 16 amino acids. CDR1 is LGHNA and CDR2 is YSLEER in the germline V gene. The CDR3 bases are TGCGCCAGCAGCCAAGAATCGGACATCGGCTACTATGGCTACACCTTC. Encoded protein: CASSQESDIGYYGYTF.

The chain combines TRBV20-1 with TRBJ2-2; possible D gene TRBD2, 5 bases. Germline CDR1 DFQATT, CDR2 SNEGSKA (reference sequence). V lost 0 bases, J lost 4 bases, and 9 bases lay in between. The CDR3 extends over 14 amino acids. The CDR3 region is CSAREASGTGELFF. The CDR3 coding sequence is TGCAGTGCTAGAGAGGCGAGCGGCACCGGGGAGCTGTTTTTT.

The genes are TRBV2 and TRBJ2-1, with D perhaps matching TRBD1 (6 bases). Per the germline V gene, CDR1 is SNHLY and CDR2 is FYNNEI. V was trimmed by 2 bases and J by 3 bases, leaving 11 bases between them. The CDR3 loop spans 15 amino acids. CDR3 DNA sequence: TGTGCCAGCAGTGAACCCGGACAGCTCTACAATGAGCAGTTCTTC. This codes for CASSEPGQLYNEQFF.